Following are 2 T cell receptor beta chains from one sample sequenced in a study of blood T cell repertoires in COVID-19. Sequencing used immunoSEQ multiplex PCR; TCRdb keeps in-frame clones, though not all of them. There are roughly 71,000 clones in the sample; over 65% occur only once, and 15% to 20% lies in the top ten. Input material: peripheral blood. The receptors stem from a woman older than 75 with acute or convalescent COVID-19.

The chain has TRBV4-1 and TRBJ1-2; D ambiguous. Per the germline V gene, CDR1 is MGHRA and CDR2 is YSYEKL. The CDR3 contains 16 residues. Trimming pared 1 base from V and 4 bases from J, leaving 16 bases between. DNA of the CDR3: TGCGCCAGCAGCCAAGCAGCCGACGGAGGTGGCTATGGCTACACCTTC. Protein product: CASSQAADGGGYGYTF.

This clone was recorded once. V usage is TRBV9 and J usage is TRBJ1-4; D gene ambiguous. Germline assignment: CDR1 SGDLS and CDR2 YYNGEE. V lost 0 bases, J lost 4 bases, and 7 bases lay in between. CDR3 length: 14 residues. The CDR3 nucleotides are TGTGCCAGCAGCGTAGATAGCTTTAATGAAAAACTGTTTTTT. It yields the protein CASSVDSFNEKLFF.